This T cell receptor (beta chain) originates from a study of cytomegalovirus exposure and HLA in healthy donors. This CDR3 is 15 amino acids long. Per germline, CDR1 LNHDA and CDR2 SQIVND (reference sequence). J gave up 1 base and V 3 bases, and 2 bases lay outside the gene matches. Study results and limitations: A reported reduction in N-insertions relative to the approximately 670-donor mean was seen in an Asian-associated ancestry cluster in a later analysis. Analysis performed later showed TCR beta chains linked to HLA being more clonally expanded than equally common others.

As for this clone: Its antigen is as yet unknown.

Researchers ran the PCR with 60 Vbeta and 13 Jbeta primers. Measured with immunoSEQ multiplex PCR; TCRdb has only the in-frame clones, and not every one. The repertoire holds about 190,000 clones, about 85% seen once, with 1% in the top ten. Material: PBMCs. The V gene is TRBV19, the J gene TRBJ2-5; 10 positions match TRBD2. The clonotype was recovered from a boy younger than 10 in good health and CMV-seronegative. CDR3 coding DNA: TGTGCCAGTAGTATCAGCGGGAGGGCCCAAGAGACCCAGTACTTC. This codes for CASSISGRAQETQYF.